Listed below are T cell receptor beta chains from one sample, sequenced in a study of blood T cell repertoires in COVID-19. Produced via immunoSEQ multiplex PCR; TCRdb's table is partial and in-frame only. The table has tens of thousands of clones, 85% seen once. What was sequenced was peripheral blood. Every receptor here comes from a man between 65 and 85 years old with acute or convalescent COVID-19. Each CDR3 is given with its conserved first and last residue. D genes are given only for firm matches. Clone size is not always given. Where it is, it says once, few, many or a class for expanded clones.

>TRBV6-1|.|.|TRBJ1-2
CASSEQGHDYGYTF
TGTGCCAGCAGTGAACAGGGCCATGACTATGGCTACACCTTC
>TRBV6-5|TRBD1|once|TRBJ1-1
CASSYPPGGSYTEAFF
TGTGCCAGCAGTTACCCCCCAGGGGGGAGTTACACTGAAGCTTTCTTT
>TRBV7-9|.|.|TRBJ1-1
CASSLEQNTEAFF
TGTGCCAGCAGCTTAGAACAGAACACTGAAGCTTTCTTT
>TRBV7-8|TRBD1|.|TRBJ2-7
CASSQLVRDRDYEQYF
TGTGCCAGCAGCCAACTCGTGCGGGACAGGGATTACGAGCAGTACTTC
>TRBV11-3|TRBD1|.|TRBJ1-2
CASSLALARGLGGYTF
TGTGCCAGCAGCTTAGCCTTGGCCAGGGGGCTAGGGGGCTACACCTTC
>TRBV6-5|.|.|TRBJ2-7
CASSYSQISSYEQYF
TGTGCCAGCAGTTACTCGCAGATAAGCTCCTACGAGCAGTACTTC
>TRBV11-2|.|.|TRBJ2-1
CASSLTRSEQFF
TGTGCCAGCAGCTTAACAAGAAGTGAGCAGTTCTTC
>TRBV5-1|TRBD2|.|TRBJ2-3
CASSLLAGGTDTQYF
TGCGCCAGCAGCTTACTAGCGGGGGGAACAGATACGCAGTATTTT
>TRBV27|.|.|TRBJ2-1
CASSRGYNEQFF
TGTGCCAGCAGTCGGGGTTACAATGAGCAGTTCTTC
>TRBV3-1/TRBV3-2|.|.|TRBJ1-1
CASSQGGFGTEAFF
TGTGCCAGCAGCCAAGGCGGTTTTGGCACTGAAGCTTTCTTT
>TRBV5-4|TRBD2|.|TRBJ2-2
CASSTGLAETGELFF
TGTGCCAGCAGCACCGGACTAGCGGAGACCGGGGAGCTGTTTTTT
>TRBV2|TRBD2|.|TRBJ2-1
CASSEPPLAGEYNEQFF
TGTGCCAGCAGTGAACCCCCTCTAGCGGGGGAATACAATGAGCAGTTCTTC
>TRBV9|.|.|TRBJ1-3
CASSPRSYSGNTIYF
TGTGCCAGCAGCCCACGGTCCTACTCTGGAAACACCATATATTTT
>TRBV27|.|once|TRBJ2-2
CASSWGQQTGELFF
TGTGCCAGCAGTTGGGGACAACAAACCGGGGAGCTGTTTTTT
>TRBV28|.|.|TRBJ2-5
CASKRWPAGTQYF
TGTGCCAGCAAAAGATGGCCTGCGGGGACCCAGTACTTC
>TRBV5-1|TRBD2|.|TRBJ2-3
CASGLAGGQADTQYF
TGCGCCAGCGGGCTAGCGGGGGGGCAGGCAGATACGCAGTATTTT
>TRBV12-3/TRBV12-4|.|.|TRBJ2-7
CASSFPGQGEQYF
TGTGCCAGCAGTTTTCCGGGGCAGGGGGAGCAGTACTTC
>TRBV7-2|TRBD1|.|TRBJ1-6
CASSLVAGQPNSPLHF
TGTGCCAGCAGCTTAGTCGCGGGACAGCCTAATTCACCCCTCCACTTT
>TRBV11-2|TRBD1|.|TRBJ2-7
CASSLGTGGLYEQYF
TGTGCCAGCAGCCTCGGGACAGGGGGCCTCTACGAGCAGTACTTC
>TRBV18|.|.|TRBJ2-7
CASSPGPIFSYEQYF
TGTGCCAGCTCACCGGGGCCAATTTTTTCCTACGAGCAGTACTTC
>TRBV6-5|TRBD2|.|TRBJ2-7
CATAGRSGGSYEQYF
TGTGCCACCGCCGGGAGGAGCGGGGGCTCCTACGAGCAGTACTTC
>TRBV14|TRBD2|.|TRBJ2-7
CASSRAGGLYEQYF
TGTGCCAGCAGCCGGGCGGGGGGACTGTACGAGCAGTACTTC
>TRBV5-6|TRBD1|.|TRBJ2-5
CASSIRQGGFGLQETQYF
TGTGCCAGCAGCATACGACAGGGGGGGTTTGGATTACAAGAGACCCAGTACTTC
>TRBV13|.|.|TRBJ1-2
CASSLVADDGYTF
TGTGCCAGCAGCTTGGTAGCAGACGATGGCTACACCTTC
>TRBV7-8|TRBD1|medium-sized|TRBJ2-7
CASSRFWGQGTYEQYF
TGTGCCAGCAGCAGATTCTGGGGACAGGGAACCTACGAGCAGTACTTC